Listed below are T cell receptor beta chains from one sample, sequenced in a study of T cells in Graves' hyperthyroidism and ophthalmopathy. One entry per CDR3 protein, called by TCRdb with MiXCR from the multiplex PCR reads. The table records a few hundred thousand distinct CDR3 sequences, about 45% of them present only once. Sequencing was done on a sample of peripheral blood or thyroid tissue (not recorded which). All receptors come from an adult woman with Graves' disease, either hyperthyroidism or ophthalmopathy (not recorded which). Each CDR3 is given with its conserved first and last residue. A D gene is named only where the DNA matches it firmly. Clone size is stated in some rows and not others, as once, few, many or a class when expanded.

clone size	D gene	V gene	J gene	CDR3 DNA	CDR3 protein
NA	NA	TRBV20-1	TRBJ2-5	TGCAGTGCTAGCGCGGGACAACTTCAAGAGACCCAGTACTTC	CSASAGQLQETQYF
few	NA	TRBV7-6	TRBJ1-2	TGTGCCAGCAGCGAAAGGAACAGGGTTGGCTACACCTTC	CASSERNRVGYTF
many	TRBD1	TRBV9	TRBJ1-2	TGTGCCAGCAGCGAGACAGGGGTGGCTGGCTACACCTTC	CASSETGVAGYTF
NA	NA	TRBV25-1	TRBJ2-7	TGTGCCAGCAGTGACCGAGGGCCCCACGGGTACGAGCAGTACTTC	CASSDRGPHGYEQYF
many	NA	TRBV6-2/TRBV6-3	TRBJ2-7	TGTGCCAGCAGTCAAACTTCAGGGTACACCTACGAGCAGTACTTC	CASSQTSGYTYEQYF
few	NA	TRBV25-1	TRBJ2-5	TGTGCCAGCAGTGCTACCGGGGCGGAGACCCAGTACTTC	CASSATGAETQYF
NA	NA	TRBV2	TRBJ1-4	TGTGCCAGCAGTGAAATGGGCCAGCGGGCCGAAAAACTGTTTTTT	CASSEMGQRAEKLFF
NA	NA	TRBV29-1	TRBJ1-1	TGCAGCGTTGCCGATCGCTCTGGAGCTTTCTTT	CSVADRSGAFF
NA	NA	TRBV19	TRBJ2-7	TGTGCCAGTAGTTACCGGACAGACTCCTACGAGCAGTACTTC	CASSYRTDSYEQYF
NA	NA	TRBV5-1	TRBJ1-2	TGCGCCAGCAGCTTGGAAGGGACGGGCATGGGCTACACCTTC	CASSLEGTGMGYTF
many	NA	TRBV5-1	TRBJ2-5	TGCGCCAGCAGCTTGTTTGGTGGTGTGGAGACCCAGTACTTC	CASSLFGGVETQYF
few	TRBD1	TRBV20-1	TRBJ2-5	TGCAGTGCTGGGACAGGGGACGGTGAGACCCAGTACTTC	CSAGTGDGETQYF
NA	TRBD1	TRBV7-9	TRBJ2-5	TGTGCCAGCAGCTTAGAGGGGGACAGGGGAGGTCCGAGTTCTAACCCCCAAGAGACCCAGTACTTC	CASSLEGDRGGPSSNPQETQYF
NA	NA	TRBV14	TRBJ1-1	TGTGCCAGCAGCCAAGGATACGTTGTGAACAGGCGGGAAGCTTTCTTT	CASSQGYVVNRREAFF
NA	NA	TRBV6-1	TRBJ2-7	TGTGCCAGCAGGGAGCCCGGACACCTCTCAAGGGACGAGCAGTACTTC	CASREPGHLSRDEQYF
NA	TRBD1	TRBV7-9	TRBJ2-7	TGTGCCAGCAGCTCAACGGGACAGGGGATCTACGAGCAGTACTTC	CASSSTGQGIYEQYF
NA	NA	TRBV7-8	TRBJ1-5	TGTGCCAGCAGCTTTACTAGCGGAGTCTACGAGCAGCATTTT	CASSFTSGVYEQHF
many	NA	TRBV11-2	TRBJ2-7	TGTGCCAGCAGCAACGGGCCTTCAGGCTACGAGCAGTACTTC	CASSNGPSGYEQYF
many	NA	TRBV20-1	TRBJ1-2	TGCAGTGCTAGAGGGGTAGGGAGAACTAACTATGGCTACACCTTC	CSARGVGRTNYGYTF
few	NA	TRBV2	TRBJ1-4	TGTGCCAGCACCGAACATGTGCGAAAACTGTTTTTT	CASTEHVRKLFF
NA	NA	TRBV27	TRBJ1-4	TGTGCCAGCAGTTTCAGGGGCGCGAATGAAAAACTGTTTTTT	CASSFRGANEKLFF
NA	TRBD1	TRBV20-1	TRBJ1-6	TGCAGTGCTAAGGACAGGCAGAATTCACCCCTCCACTTT	CSAKDRQNSPLHF
NA	NA	TRBV18	TRBJ1-3	TGTGCCAGCTCCCCCTCCGGAGGGAATGGAAACACCATATATTTT	CASSPSGGNGNTIYF
many	NA	TRBV7-2	TRBJ1-2	TGTGCCAGCAGCTCATTAGACAGTATTACCTATGGCTACACCTTC	CASSSLDSITYGYTF
many	NA	TRBV10-3	TRBJ1-2	TGTGCCATCAGAGACAGGAACTATGGCTACACCTTC	CAIRDRNYGYTF
few	TRBD2	TRBV7-8	TRBJ2-7	TGTGCCAGCAGCTGGGGGGGTTCCTCCTACGAGCAGTACTTC	CASSWGGSSYEQYF
NA	NA	TRBV20-1	TRBJ2-1	TGCAGTGCTAGTTACCGTGAGCAGTTCTTC	CSASYREQFF
few	NA	TRBV29-1	TRBJ1-3	TGCAGCGTTCGGGAGCCTGGAAACACCATATATTTT	CSVREPGNTIYF
many	NA	TRBV10-3	TRBJ2-7	TGTGCCATCAGTGACTCGCCGGGGTCCGCCTACGAGCAGTACTTC	CAISDSPGSAYEQYF
NA	NA	TRBV12-3/TRBV12-4	TRBJ1-4	TGTGCCAGCAGTTTACTTCAGGGTATGGGGGCGAAAGAAAAACTGTTTTTT	CASSLLQGMGAKEKLFF
many	TRBD1	TRBV20-1	TRBJ1-2	TGCAGTGCTAGGGGTACAGGGGACGGCTACACCTTC	CSARGTGDGYTF
many	TRBD1	TRBV20-1	TRBJ1-5	TGCAGTGCGACCGGGACAGGTACCTATAGCAATCAGCCCCAGCATTTT	CSATGTGTYSNQPQHF
NA	NA	TRBV2	TRBJ1-1	TGTGCCAGCGTTTGGGGCGATTTTAACACTGAAGCTTTCTTT	CASVWGDFNTEAFF
many	NA	TRBV5-6	TRBJ2-7	TGTGCCAGCAGCTTGGAGCTCGCTAGCAACGAGCAGTACTTC	CASSLELASNEQYF
many	NA	TRBV7-7	TRBJ2-2	TGTGCTAGCGAGCTTCTGGCTGGAGCCGGGGAGCTGTTTTTT	CASELLAGAGELFF
NA	NA	TRBV13	TRBJ1-6	TGTGCCAGCAGCTTGGGTAGAGTTGCGAGCTCCTATAATTCACCCCTCCACTTT	CASSLGRVASSYNSPLHF
NA	TRBD1	TRBV2	TRBJ2-2	TGTGCCAGTTTCATAACAGGGGCCACCGGGGTGACCGGGGAGCTGTTTTTT	CASFITGATGVTGELFF
many	TRBD2	TRBV20-1	TRBJ2-7	TGCAGTGCTAGAGAGGCAGCGGGAGTTGGCGAGCAGTACTTC	CSAREAAGVGEQYF
NA	NA	TRBV7-9	TRBJ1-1	TGTGCCAGCAGCTTATGGGGCTCGAACACTGAAGCTTTCTTT	CASSLWGSNTEAFF
few	NA	TRBV10-3	TRBJ2-5	TGTGCCAGCAGTTACCGTACGACGCAAGAGACCCAGTACTTC	CASSYRTTQETQYF
few	NA	TRBV4-3	TRBJ1-4	TGCGCCAGCAGCCAAGAGTGGGGTCTGGAAAAACTGTTTTTT	CASSQEWGLEKLFF
NA	TRBD2	TRBV28	TRBJ2-7	TGTGCCAGCAGTTTAAAGCCGCGGGAGGTCTACGAGCAGTACTTC	CASSLKPREVYEQYF